This record covers a single TCR beta chain. Its target is unknown. The PCR used 60 Vbeta and 13 Jbeta primers. Profiling relied on immunoSEQ multiplex PCR, and the TCRdb table lists in-frame clones only, not all of them. The sample has about 89,000 clones, about 80% seen once; the top ten hold approximately 3.7%. Germline V gene lookup returns CDR1 MNHNS and CDR2 SASEGT. The CDR3 runs 14 residues. Trimming took 5 bases from V and 4 from J; bases not matched to a gene: 7. This sample is part of a study of cytomegalovirus exposure and HLA in healthy donors. Findings of the study overall: Immune exposure was documented only through CMV serostatus.

This clonotype originated in a female donor in good health and CMV-seropositive. The sample comprised PBMCs. V gene TRBV6-1 combines with J gene TRBJ1-1; 7 bases are shared with TRBD1. The CDR3, as DNA: TGTGCCAGCAGTCAGAGCCAGGGGGGCACTGAAGCTTTCTTT. Amino acid sequence: CASSQSQGGTEAFF.